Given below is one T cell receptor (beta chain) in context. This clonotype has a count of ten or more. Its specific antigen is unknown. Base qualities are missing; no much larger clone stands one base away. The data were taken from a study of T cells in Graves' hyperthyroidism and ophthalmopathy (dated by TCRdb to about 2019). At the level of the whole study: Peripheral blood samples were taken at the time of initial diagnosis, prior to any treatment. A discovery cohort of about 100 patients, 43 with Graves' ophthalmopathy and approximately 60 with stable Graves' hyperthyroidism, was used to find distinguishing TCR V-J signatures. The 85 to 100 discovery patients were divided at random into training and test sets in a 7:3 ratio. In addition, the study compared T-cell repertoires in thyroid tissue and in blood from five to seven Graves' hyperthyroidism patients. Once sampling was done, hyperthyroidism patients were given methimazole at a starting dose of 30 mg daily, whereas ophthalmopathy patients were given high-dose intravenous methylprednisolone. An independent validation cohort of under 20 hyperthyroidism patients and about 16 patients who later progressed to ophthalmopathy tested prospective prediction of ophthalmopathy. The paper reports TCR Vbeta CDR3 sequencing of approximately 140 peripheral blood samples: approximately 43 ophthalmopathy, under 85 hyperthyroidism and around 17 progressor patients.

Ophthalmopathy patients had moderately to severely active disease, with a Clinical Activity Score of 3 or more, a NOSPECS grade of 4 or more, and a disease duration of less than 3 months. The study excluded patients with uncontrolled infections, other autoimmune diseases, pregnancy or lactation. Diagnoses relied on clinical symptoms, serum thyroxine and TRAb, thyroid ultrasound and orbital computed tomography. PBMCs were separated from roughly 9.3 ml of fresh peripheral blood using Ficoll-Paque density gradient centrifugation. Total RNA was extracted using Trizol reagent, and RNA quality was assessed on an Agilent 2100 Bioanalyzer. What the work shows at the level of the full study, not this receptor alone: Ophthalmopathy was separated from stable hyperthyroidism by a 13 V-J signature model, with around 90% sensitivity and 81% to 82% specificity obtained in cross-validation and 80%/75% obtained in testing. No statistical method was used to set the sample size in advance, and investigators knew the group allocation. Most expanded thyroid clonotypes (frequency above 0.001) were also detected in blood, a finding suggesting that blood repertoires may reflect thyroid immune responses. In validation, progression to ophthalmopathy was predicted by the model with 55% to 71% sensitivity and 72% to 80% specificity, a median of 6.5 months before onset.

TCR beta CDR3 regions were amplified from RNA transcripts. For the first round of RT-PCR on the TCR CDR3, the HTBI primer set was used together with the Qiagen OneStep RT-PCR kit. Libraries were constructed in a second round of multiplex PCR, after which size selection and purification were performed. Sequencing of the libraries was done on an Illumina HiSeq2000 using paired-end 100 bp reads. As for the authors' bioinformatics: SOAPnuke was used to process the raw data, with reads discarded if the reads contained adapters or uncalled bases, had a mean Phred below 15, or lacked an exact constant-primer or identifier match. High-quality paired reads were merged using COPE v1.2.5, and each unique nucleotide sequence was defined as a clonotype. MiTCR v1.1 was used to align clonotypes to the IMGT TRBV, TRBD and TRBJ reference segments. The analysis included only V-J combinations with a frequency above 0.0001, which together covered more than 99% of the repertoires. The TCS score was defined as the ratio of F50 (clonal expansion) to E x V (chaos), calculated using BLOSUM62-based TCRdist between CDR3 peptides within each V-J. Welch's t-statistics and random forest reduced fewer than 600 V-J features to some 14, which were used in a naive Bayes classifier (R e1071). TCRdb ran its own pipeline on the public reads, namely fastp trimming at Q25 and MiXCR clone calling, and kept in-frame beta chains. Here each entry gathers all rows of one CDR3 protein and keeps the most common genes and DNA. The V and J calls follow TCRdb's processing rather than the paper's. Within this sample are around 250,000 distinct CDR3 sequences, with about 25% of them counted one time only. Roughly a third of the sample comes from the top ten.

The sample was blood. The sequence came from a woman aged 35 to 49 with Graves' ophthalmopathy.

The bases are TGTGCCAGCAGTTTATTTGGGGGGAACTATGGCTACACCTTC. Protein translation: CASSLFGGNYGYTF. This receptor chain uses TRBV27 and TRBJ1-2; TRBD1 might be the D gene, on 5 matching bases. The germline V gene (reference sequence) supplies CDR1 MNHEY and CDR2 SMNVEV. Inclusive of the bounding cysteine and phenylalanine, the CDR3 is 14 residues long. Of the read, only the CDR3 DNA is kept; its 42 bases are in frame from base 1. The germline ends are 8 bases apart after V is trimmed by 1 base and J by 2 bases.